The entry below describes one T cell receptor beta chain. The repertoire was sequenced with immunoSEQ multiplex PCR; TCRdb's copy has only in-frame clones and lacks some. The sample shows around 300,000 clones, about nine tenths of them seen only once. This CDR3 contains 15 residues. Germline V lookup: CDR1 LNHDA, CDR2 SQIVND (reference sequence). Between the trimmed V and J ends, which lost 6 bases and 8 bases, there was a span of 22 bases. These data come from a study of blood T cell repertoires in COVID-19. About the research overall: There were acute and convalescent COVID-19 samples, and they came from the United States, Italy and Spain.

Sequencing used peripheral blood. This TCR derives from a woman in her 30s with active or convalescent COVID-19. The chain recombines TRBV19 with TRBJ1-2; no clear D gene. Written as DNA, the CDR3 is TGTGCCAGTAGAGTTCCTAACAGAGGACTCGCGGGCTACACCTTC. This gives the protein CASRVPNRGLAGYTF.